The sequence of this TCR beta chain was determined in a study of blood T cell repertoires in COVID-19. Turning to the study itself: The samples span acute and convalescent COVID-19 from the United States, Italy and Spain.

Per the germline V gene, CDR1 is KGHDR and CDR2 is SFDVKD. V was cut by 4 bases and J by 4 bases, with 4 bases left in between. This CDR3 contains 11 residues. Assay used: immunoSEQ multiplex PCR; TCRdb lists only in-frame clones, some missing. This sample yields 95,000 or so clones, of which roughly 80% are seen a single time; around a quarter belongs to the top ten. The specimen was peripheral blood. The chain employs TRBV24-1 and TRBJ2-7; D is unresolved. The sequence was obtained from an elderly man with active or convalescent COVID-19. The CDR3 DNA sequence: TGTGCCACCAGTGACCTTTACGAGCAGTACTTC. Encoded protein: CATSDLYEQYF.